Detailed here is one T cell receptor (beta chain). Its antigen is currently unknown. The study sampled nominally healthy donors, though unrecorded immune exposures were likely. The sample is drawn from a study of cytomegalovirus exposure and HLA in healthy donors. Study-level results: The study labeled 180 or so TCR beta chains cytomegalovirus-associated.

The CDR3 is 14 amino acids. Germline lookup yields CDR1 MNHEY and CDR2 SMNVEV (reference sequence). V lost 2 bases, J lost 6 bases, and 14 bases lay in between. Vbeta (60) and Jbeta (13) primers were used in the PCR. Using immunoSEQ multiplex PCR, the repertoire was profiled, and TCRdb retains in-frame clones only, with some absent. The listing contains roughly 120,000 clones. The V call is TRBV27, the J call TRBJ2-7, with D perhaps TRBD2 (6 bases). The TCR sequence derives from a man aged 35 to 55 in good health and CMV-seronegative. The specimen sequenced was PBMCs. For the CDR3, the DNA is TGTGCCAGCAGTTTAGCGGCGGGACCCAGCGAGCAGTACTTC. Amino acid sequence: CASSLAAGPSEQYF.